This is a list of T cell receptor beta chains from one sample in a study of cytomegalovirus exposure and HLA in healthy donors. Repertoires were generated with immunoSEQ multiplex PCR, while TCRdb's copy carries only in-frame clones and drops some. This table holds around 160,000 clones, around 63% found once. The sample taken for sequencing was PBMCs. The origin of the receptors is a woman between 18 and 29 years old in good health and CMV-seropositive. The CDR3 runs from the conserved cysteine through the conserved F or W. Fields, in order: CDR3 length, V gene, clone size, J gene, D gene, CDR3 DNA, CDR3 protein. A D gene is named only where the DNA matches it firmly. The listing skips clone size in some rows; elsewhere it reads once, few, many or a size class.

length: 17; V: TRBV14; size: few; J: TRBJ2-5; D: TRBD2; DNA: TGTGCCAGCAGCCAAGAAAGTCTAGCGGGAGTCCCGGGGGCCCAGTACTTC; CDR3: CASSQESLAGVPGAQYF
length: 17; V: TRBV4-3; size: NA; J: TRBJ1-6; D: NA; DNA: TGCGCCAGCAGCCAAGATTTAAATTGGTCCTATAATTCCCCCCTCCACTTT; CDR3: CASSQDLNWSYNSPLHF
length: 14; V: TRBV5-1; size: NA; J: TRBJ2-1; D: NA; DNA: TGCGCCAGCAGCTTGGGCGGGGACTTTGGTGAGCAGTTCTTC; CDR3: CASSLGGDFGEQFF
length: 15; V: TRBV7-2; size: once; J: TRBJ2-2; D: NA; DNA: TGTGCCAGCAGCGCCACAACAGTTAACACCGGGGAGCTGTTTTTT; CDR3: CASSATTVNTGELFF
length: 15; V: TRBV30; size: NA; J: TRBJ2-7; D: NA; DNA: TGTGCCTGGAGTCCCCCGGCTCAGGCCACCTACGAGCAGTACTTC; CDR3: CAWSPPAQATYEQYF
length: 13; V: TRBV30; size: NA; J: TRBJ1-1; D: TRBD1; DNA: TGTGCCTGGGGACAGGGATATGGCACTGAAGCTTTCTTT; CDR3: CAWGQGYGTEAFF
length: 20; V: TRBV27; size: NA; J: TRBJ2-6; D: TRBD2; DNA: TGTGCCAGCAGGAATTGGGTCGGGAGGGGGGCGACCTCTGGGGCCAACGTCCTGACTTTC; CDR3: CASRNWVGRGATSGANVLTF
length: 19; V: TRBV18; size: few; J: TRBJ1-1; D: NA; DNA: TGTGCCAGCTCACCTTCCATGGTCCAACAATTTTCCATGAACACTGAAGCTTTCTTT; CDR3: CASSPSMVQQFSMNTEAFF
length: 16; V: TRBV28; size: NA; J: TRBJ2-7; D: TRBD1; DNA: TGTGCCAGCAGTTTTGGGACAGGGGACATCTCCTACGAGCAGTACTTC; CDR3: CASSFGTGDISYEQYF
length: 14; V: TRBV18; size: NA; J: TRBJ2-7; D: TRBD2; DNA: TGTGCCAGCTCGGGACTAGCGCCAACCTACGAGCAGTACTTC; CDR3: CASSGLAPTYEQYF
length: 16; V: TRBV2; size: NA; J: TRBJ1-3; D: NA; DNA: TGTGCCAGCAGTGAACAGGGATCGAAGGCTGGAAACACCATATATTTT; CDR3: CASSEQGSKAGNTIYF
length: 17; V: TRBV4-2; size: few; J: TRBJ2-7; D: TRBD2; DNA: TGTGCCAGCAGCCGAGGAGTAGCGGGAGGTAGCTCCTACGAGCAGTACTTC; CDR3: CASSRGVAGGSSYEQYF
length: 13; V: TRBV7-8; size: few; J: TRBJ2-7; D: NA; DNA: TGTGCCAGCAGCTTAGTACAGGACTACGAGCAGTACTTC; CDR3: CASSLVQDYEQYF
length: 18; V: TRBV5-1; size: few; J: TRBJ2-1; D: TRBD2; DNA: TGCGCCAGCAGCTCATCCACTAGCGGGTCCCGTTTTTACAATGAGCAGTTCTTC; CDR3: CASSSSTSGSRFYNEQFF
length: 15; V: TRBV5-6; size: NA; J: TRBJ1-2; D: NA; DNA: TGTGCCAGCAGCCAAGGACGGGGGGTAAACTATGGCTACACCTTC; CDR3: CASSQGRGVNYGYTF
length: 18; V: TRBV4-1; size: NA; J: TRBJ1-2; D: NA; DNA: TGCGCCAGCAGCCAACCCGGGACACCCGCGGGGGGCCTCTATGGCTACACCTTC; CDR3: CASSQPGTPAGGLYGYTF
length: 13; V: TRBV27; size: NA; J: TRBJ2-1; D: NA; DNA: TGTGCCAGCAGTACGACAGGGAGGAATGAGCAGTTCTTC; CDR3: CASSTTGRNEQFF
length: 11; V: TRBV7-2; size: NA; J: TRBJ1-6; D: NA; DNA: TGTGCCAGCAGCATGGGACTAGCCCTCCACTTT; CDR3: CASSMGLALHF
length: 16; V: TRBV5-1; size: NA; J: TRBJ2-5; D: TRBD2; DNA: TGCGCCAGCAGCCCCTCCGGGGGGGCCGTCCAAGAGACCCAGTACTTC; CDR3: CASSPSGGAVQETQYF
length: 15; V: TRBV11-2; size: NA; J: TRBJ1-2; D: TRBD1; DNA: TGTGCCAGCAGCTCGAGGGACAGTTTTAACTATGGCTACACCTTC; CDR3: CASSSRDSFNYGYTF
length: 16; V: TRBV28; size: NA; J: TRBJ2-2; D: TRBD2; DNA: TGTGCCAGCAGTTTGGGCGGGGGGACGAACACCGGGGAGCTGTTTTTT; CDR3: CASSLGGGTNTGELFF
length: 14; V: TRBV29-1; size: once; J: TRBJ2-1; D: TRBD2; DNA: TGCAGCGTTGGACTAGCGGGAGTCTACAATGAGCAGTTCTTC; CDR3: CSVGLAGVYNEQFF
length: 14; V: TRBV2; size: NA; J: TRBJ1-2; D: TRBD1; DNA: TGTGCCAGCAGTTCCGGGACAGGCCACTATGGCTACACCTTC; CDR3: CASSSGTGHYGYTF
length: 15; V: TRBV4-2; size: NA; J: TRBJ1-5; D: NA; DNA: TGTGCCAGCAGCCCAAAGGCGCAGACAAATCAGCCCCAGCATTTT; CDR3: CASSPKAQTNQPQHF
length: 15; V: TRBV19; size: NA; J: TRBJ2-1; D: TRBD1; DNA: TGTGCCAGTACCCCGACAGGGGGCCCACACAATGAGCAGTTCTTC; CDR3: CASTPTGGPHNEQFF
length: 15; V: TRBV6-1; size: NA; J: TRBJ1-1; D: NA; DNA: TGTGCCAGCAGTACGGACTTGGCAGGCAGCTACGGAGCTTTCTTT; CDR3: CASSTDLAGSYGAFF
length: 16; V: TRBV27; size: NA; J: TRBJ1-2; D: NA; DNA: TGTGCCAGCAGTTTCTTAATCCAAGCCCGCCCGGGGGGCTACACCTTC; CDR3: CASSFLIQARPGGYTF
length: 14; V: TRBV19; size: few; J: TRBJ2-5; D: TRBD2; DNA: TGTGCCAGTAGACGGCGGGGGAACCAAGAGACCCAGTACTTC; CDR3: CASRRRGNQETQYF
length: 14; V: TRBV10-2; size: NA; J: TRBJ1-4; D: NA; DNA: TGCGCCAGCTATGGAGTCCCCGATCTTGAAAAACTGTTTTTT; CDR3: CASYGVPDLEKLFF
length: 17; V: TRBV7-9; size: NA; J: TRBJ2-7; D: NA; DNA: TGTGCCAGCAGCTTTTTTTACGAGGCAAAAAGCTCCTACGAGCAGTACTTC; CDR3: CASSFFYEAKSSYEQYF